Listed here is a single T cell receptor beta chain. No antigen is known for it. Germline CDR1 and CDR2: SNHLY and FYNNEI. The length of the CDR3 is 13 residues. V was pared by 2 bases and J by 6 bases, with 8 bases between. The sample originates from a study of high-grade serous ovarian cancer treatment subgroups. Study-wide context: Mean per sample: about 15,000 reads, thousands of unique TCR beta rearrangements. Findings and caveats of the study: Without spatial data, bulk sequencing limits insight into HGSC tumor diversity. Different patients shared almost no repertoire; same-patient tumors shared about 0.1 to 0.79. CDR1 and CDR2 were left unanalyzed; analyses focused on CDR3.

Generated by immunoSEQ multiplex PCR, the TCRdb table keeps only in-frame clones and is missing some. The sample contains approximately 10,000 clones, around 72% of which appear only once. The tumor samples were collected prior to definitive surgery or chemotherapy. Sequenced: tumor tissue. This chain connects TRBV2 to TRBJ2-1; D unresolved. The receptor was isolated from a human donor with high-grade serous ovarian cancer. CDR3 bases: TGTGCCAGCAGTGAAATAGCAGCCAATGAGCAGTTCTTC. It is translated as CASSEIAANEQFF.